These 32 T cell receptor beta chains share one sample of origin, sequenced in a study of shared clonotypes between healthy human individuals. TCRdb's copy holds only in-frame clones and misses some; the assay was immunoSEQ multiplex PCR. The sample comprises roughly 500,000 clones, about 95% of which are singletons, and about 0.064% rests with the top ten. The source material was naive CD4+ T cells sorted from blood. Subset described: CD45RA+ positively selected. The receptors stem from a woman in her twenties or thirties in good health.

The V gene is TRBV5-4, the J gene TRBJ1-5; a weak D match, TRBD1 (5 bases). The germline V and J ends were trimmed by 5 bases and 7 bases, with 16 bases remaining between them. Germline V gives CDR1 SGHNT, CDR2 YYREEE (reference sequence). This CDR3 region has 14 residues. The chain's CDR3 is CASSRDGGRQPQHF. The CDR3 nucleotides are TGTGCCAGCAGTCGGGACGGAGGCAGGCAGCCCCAGCATTTT.

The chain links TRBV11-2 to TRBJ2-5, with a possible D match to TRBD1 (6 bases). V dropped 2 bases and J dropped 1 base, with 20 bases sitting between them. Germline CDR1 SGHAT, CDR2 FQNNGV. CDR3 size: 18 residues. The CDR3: CASSLWGTGRRGQETQYF. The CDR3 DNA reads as TGTGCCAGCAGCTTATGGGGCACAGGGCGTCGGGGCCAAGAGACCCAGTACTTC.

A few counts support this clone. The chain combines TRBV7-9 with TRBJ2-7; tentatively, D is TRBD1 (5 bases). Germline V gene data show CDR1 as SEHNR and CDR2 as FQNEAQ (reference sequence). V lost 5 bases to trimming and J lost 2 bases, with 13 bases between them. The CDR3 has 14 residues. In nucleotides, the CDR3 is TGTGCCAGCAGCAACGATCTGGGGCCCTACGAGCAGTACTTC. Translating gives CASSNDLGPYEQYF.

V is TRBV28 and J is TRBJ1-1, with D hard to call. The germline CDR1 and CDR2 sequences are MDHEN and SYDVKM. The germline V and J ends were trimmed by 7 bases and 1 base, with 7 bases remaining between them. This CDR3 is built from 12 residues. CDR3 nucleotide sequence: TGTGCCAGCAAGGAGGGGAACACTGAAGCTTTCTTT. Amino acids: CASKEGNTEAFF.

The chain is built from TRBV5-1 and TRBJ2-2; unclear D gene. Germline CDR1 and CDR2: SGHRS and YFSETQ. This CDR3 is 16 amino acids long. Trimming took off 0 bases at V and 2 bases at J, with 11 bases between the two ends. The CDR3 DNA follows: TGCGCCAGCAGCTTGGCCGCCCGAATCAACACCGGGGAGCTGTTTTTT. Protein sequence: CASSLAARINTGELFF.

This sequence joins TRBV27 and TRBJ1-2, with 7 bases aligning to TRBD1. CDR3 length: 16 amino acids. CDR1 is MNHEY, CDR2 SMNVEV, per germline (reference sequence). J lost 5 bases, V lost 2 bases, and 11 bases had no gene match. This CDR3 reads CASSLVWDSVGYGYTF. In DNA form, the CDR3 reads TGTGCCAGCAGTTTAGTATGGGACAGCGTTGGGTATGGCTACACCTTC.

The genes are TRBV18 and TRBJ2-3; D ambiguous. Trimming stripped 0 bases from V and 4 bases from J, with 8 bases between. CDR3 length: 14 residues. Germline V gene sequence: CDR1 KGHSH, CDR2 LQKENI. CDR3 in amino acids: CASSPPWVPDTQYF. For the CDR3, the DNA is TGTGCCAGCTCACCACCGTGGGTCCCAGATACGCAGTATTTT.

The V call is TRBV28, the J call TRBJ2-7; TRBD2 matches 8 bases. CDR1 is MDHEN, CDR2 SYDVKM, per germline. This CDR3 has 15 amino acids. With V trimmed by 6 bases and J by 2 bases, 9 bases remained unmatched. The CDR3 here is CASRVGLAGPYEQYF. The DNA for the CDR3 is TGTGCCAGCAGGGTGGGGCTAGCGGGTCCCTACGAGCAGTACTTC.

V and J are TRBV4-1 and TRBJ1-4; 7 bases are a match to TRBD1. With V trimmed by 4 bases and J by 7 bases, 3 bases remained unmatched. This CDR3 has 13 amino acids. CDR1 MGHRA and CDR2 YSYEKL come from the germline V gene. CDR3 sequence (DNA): TGCGCCAGCAGCCCCGGGGACAGTGAAAAACTGTTTTTT. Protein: CASSPGDSEKLFF.

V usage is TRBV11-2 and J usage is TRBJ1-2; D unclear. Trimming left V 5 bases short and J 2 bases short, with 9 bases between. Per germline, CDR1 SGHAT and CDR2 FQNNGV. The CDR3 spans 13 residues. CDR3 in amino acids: CASSPSQNYGYTF. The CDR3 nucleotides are TGTGCCAGCAGCCCCTCACAAAACTATGGCTACACCTTC.

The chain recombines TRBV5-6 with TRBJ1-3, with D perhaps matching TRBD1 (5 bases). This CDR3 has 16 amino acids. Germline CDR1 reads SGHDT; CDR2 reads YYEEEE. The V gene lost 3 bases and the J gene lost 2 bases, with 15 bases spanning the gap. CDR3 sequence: CASSYSTRGPGNTIYF. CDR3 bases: TGTGCCAGCAGCTACAGTACCCGGGGACCTGGAAACACCATATATTTT.

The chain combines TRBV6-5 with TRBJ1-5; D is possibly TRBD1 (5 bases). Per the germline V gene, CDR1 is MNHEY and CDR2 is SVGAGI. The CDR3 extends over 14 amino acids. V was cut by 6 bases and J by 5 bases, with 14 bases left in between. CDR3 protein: CASSEGRVYQPQHF. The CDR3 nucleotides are TGTGCCAGCAGCGAGGGGAGGGTTTATCAGCCCCAGCATTTT.

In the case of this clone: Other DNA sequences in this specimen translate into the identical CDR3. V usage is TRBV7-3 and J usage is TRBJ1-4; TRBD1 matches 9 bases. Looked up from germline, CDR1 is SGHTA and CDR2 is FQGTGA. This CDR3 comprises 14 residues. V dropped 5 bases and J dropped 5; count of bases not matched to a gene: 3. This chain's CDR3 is CASSPGTGNEKLFF. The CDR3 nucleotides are TGTGCCAGCAGCCCAGGGACAGGGAATGAAAAACTGTTTTTT.

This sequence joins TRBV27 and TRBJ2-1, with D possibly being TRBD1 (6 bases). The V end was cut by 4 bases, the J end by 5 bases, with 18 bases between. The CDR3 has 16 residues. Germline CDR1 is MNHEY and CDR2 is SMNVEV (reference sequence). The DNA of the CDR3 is TGTGCCAGCAGTTCAGGGGTCCACCCGGCTAACAATGAGCAGTTCTTC. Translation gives CASSSGVHPANNEQFF.

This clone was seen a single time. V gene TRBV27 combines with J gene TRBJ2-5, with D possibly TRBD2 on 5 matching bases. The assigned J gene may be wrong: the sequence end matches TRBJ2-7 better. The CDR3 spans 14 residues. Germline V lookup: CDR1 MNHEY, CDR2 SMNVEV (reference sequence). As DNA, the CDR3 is TGTGCCAGCAGTTTCCCCGACGGGACCTACGAGCAGTACTTC. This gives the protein CASSFPDGTYEQYF.

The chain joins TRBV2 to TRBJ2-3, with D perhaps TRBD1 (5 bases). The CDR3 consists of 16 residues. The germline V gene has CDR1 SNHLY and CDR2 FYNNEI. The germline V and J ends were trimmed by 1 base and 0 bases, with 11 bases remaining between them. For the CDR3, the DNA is TGTGCCAGCAGTGAAGAAGCCAGGGCTAGCACAGATACGCAGTATTTT. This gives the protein CASSEEARASTDTQYF.

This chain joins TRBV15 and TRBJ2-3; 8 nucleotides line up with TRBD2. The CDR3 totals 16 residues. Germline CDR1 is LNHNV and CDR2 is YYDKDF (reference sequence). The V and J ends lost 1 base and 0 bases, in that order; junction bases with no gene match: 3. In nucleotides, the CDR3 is TGTGCCACCAGCAGAGCGCGCGGGGGGAGCACAGATACGCAGTATTTT. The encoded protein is CATSRARGGSTDTQYF.

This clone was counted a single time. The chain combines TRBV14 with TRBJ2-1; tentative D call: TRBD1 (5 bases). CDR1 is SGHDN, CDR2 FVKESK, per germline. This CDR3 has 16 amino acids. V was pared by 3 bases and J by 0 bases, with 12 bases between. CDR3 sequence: CASSHRTPRSYNEQFF. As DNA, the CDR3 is TGTGCCAGCAGCCATCGGACACCCCGCTCCTACAATGAGCAGTTCTTC.

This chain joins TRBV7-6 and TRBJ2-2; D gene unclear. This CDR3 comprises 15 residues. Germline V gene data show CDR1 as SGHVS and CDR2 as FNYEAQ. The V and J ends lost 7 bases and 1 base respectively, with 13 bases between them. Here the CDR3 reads CASTPWTVNTGELFF. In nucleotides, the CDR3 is TGTGCCAGCACTCCCTGGACGGTGAACACCGGGGAGCTGTTTTTT.

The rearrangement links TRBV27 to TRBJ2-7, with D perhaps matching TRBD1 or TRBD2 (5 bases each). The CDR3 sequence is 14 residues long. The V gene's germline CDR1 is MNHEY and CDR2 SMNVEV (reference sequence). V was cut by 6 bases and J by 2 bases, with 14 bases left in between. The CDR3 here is CASRKIGTTYEQYF. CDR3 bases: TGTGCCAGCAGGAAAATCGGGACGACCTACGAGCAGTACTTC.

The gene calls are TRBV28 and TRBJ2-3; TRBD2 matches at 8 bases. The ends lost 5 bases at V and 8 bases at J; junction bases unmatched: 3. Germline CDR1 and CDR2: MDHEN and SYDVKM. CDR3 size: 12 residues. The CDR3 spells CASSRTSSTQYF. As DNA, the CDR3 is TGTGCCAGCAGTCGGACTAGCTCTACGCAGTATTTT.

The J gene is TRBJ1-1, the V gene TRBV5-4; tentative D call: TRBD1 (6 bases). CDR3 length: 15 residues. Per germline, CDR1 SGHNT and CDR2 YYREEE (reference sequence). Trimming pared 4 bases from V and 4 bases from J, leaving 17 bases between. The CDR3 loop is CASSNEPGAGTEAFF. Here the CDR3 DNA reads TGTGCCAGCAGCAACGAGCCGGGGGCGGGCACTGAAGCTTTCTTT.

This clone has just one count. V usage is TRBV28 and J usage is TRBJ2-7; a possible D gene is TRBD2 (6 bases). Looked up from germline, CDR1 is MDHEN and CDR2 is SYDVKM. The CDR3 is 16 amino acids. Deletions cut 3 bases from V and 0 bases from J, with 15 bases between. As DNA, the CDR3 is TGTGCCAGCAGTTTTGGGGACTTTTTGAGCTCCTACGAGCAGTACTTC. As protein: CASSFGDFLSSYEQYF.

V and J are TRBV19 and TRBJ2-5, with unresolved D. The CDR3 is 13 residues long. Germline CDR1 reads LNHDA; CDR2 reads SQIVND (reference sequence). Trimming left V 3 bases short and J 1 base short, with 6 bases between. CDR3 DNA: TGTGCCAGTAGTATCAGTCCCCAAGAGACCCAGTACTTC. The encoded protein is CASSISPQETQYF. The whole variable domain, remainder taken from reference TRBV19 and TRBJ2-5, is DGGITQSPKYLFRKEGQNVTLSCEQNLNHDAMYWYRQDPGQGLRLIYYSQIVNDFQKGDIAEGYSVSREKKESFPLTVTSAQKNPTAFYLCASSISPQETQYFGPGTRLLVL.

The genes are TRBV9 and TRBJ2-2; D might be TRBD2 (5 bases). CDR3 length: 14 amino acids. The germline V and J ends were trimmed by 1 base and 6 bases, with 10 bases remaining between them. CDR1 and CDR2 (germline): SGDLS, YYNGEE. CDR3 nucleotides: TGTGCCAGCAGCGTACTGACGGAGGCCGGGGAGCTGTTTTTT. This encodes CASSVLTEAGELFF.

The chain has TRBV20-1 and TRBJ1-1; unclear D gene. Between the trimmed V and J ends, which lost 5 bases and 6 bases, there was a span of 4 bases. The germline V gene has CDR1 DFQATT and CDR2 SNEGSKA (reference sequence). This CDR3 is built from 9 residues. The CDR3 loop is CSAAAEAFF. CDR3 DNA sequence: TGCAGTGCTGCAGCTGAAGCTTTCTTT.

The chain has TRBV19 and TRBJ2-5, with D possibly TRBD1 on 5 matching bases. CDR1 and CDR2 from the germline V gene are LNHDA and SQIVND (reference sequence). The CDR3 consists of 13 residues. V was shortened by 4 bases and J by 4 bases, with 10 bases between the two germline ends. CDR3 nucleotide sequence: TGTGCCAGTAGTACGACAGAGCGAGAGACCCAGTACTTC. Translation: CASSTTERETQYF.

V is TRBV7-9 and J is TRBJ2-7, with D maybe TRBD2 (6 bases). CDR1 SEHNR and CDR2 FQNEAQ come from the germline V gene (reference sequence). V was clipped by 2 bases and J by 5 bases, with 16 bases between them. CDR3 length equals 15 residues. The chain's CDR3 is CASSLIEAGKDEQYF. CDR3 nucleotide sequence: TGTGCCAGCAGCTTAATCGAAGCGGGTAAAGACGAGCAGTACTTC.

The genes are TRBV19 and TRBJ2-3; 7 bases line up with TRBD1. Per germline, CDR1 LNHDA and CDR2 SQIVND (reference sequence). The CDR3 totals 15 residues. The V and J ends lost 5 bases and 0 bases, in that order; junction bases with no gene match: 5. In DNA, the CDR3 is TGTGCCAGTAGTTCGACAGGGTATAGCACAGATACGCAGTATTTT. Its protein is CASSSTGYSTDTQYF.

This CDR3 reads CASSILAGGTGELFF. CDR3 bases: TGTGCCAGCAGCATACTAGCGGGAGGGACCGGGGAGCTGTTTTTT. V and J are TRBV5-4 and TRBJ2-2; 13 positions match TRBD2. Germline V gives CDR1 SGHNT, CDR2 YYREEE (reference sequence). The V and J ends lost 4 bases and 5 bases, in that order; junction bases with no gene match: 2. The CDR3 is 15 residues long.

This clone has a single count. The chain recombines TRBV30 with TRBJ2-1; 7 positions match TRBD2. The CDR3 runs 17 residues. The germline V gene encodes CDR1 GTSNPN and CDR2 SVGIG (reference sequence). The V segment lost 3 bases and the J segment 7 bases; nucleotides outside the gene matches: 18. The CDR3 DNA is TGTGCCTGGAGGGGGGGTCCGGGAAAACTAGCGAGGAATGAGCAGTTCTTC. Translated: CAWRGGPGKLARNEQFF.

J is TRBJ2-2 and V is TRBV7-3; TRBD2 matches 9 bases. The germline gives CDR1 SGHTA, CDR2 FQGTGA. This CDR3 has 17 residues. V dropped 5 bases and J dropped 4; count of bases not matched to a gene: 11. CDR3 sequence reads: CASSQGIAGAGTGELFF. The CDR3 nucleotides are TGTGCCAGCAGCCAAGGGATAGCGGGAGCGGGCACCGGGGAGCTGTTTTTT.